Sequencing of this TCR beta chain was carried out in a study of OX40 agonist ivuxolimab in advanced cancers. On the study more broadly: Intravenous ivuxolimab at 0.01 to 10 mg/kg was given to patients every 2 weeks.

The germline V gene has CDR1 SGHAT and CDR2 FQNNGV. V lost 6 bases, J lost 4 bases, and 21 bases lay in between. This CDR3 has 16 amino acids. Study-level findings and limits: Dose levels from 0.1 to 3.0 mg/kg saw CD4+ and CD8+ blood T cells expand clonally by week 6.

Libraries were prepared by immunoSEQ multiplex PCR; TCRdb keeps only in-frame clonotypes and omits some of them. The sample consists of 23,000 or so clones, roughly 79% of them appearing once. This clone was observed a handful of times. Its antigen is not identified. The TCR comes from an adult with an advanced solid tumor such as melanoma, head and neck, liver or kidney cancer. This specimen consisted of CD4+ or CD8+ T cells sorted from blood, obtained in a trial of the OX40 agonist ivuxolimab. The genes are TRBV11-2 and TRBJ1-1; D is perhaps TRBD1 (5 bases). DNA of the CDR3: TGTGCCAGCAGTCGGGGGGTCACCTTGGGGCCCACTGAAGCTTTCTTT. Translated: CASSRGVTLGPTEAFF.